This TCR beta chain comes out of a study of beta chain features in type 1 diabetes. Points from the study as a whole: Type 1 diabetes patients had TCRB CDR3s that were shorter (moderately but significantly so) in all four CD4+ subsets.

Over 95% purity was reached by all sorted populations. Reverse transcribing all isolated RNA meant expressed TCRB transcripts were sequenced. Mean read depth for naive, central memory and regulatory T cell samples was about 3.4 million reads. Assay: immunoSEQ multiplex PCR; the TCRdb copy retains only in-frame clones and omits some. The sample has about 44,000 clones, 66% seen once. About this clone: What it binds is not known.

The trim removed 5 bases at V and 5 bases at J, leaving 5 bases unmatched. CDR1 is SGHRS and CDR2 is YFSETQ in the germline V gene. The CDR3 has 14 residues. This receptor was taken from a woman in her late teens or twenties with type 1 diabetes. The chain recombines TRBV5-1 with TRBJ2-3, with 10 bases that match TRBD2. The sequenced sample consisted of Tregs from blood. CDR3 sequence: CASRAGGPVDTQYF. CDR3 nucleotide sequence: TGCGCCAGCAGAGCGGGGGGGCCGGTAGATACGCAGTATTTT.